The 15 T cell receptor beta chains reported below all come from one sample, sequenced in a study of Tregs in tolerant kidney transplant recipients. The repertoire was sequenced with immunoSEQ multiplex PCR; TCRdb's copy has only in-frame clones and lacks some. The sample lists 75,000 to 95,000 clones; 85% to 95% were seen once. The sequenced sample was CD8+ T cells from blood. Receptors originate from a human donor in good health.

V is TRBV14 and J is TRBJ2-7, with D possibly matching TRBD1 (6 bases). V was pared by 5 bases and J by 1 base, with 12 bases between. The V gene's germline CDR1 is SGHDN and CDR2 FVKESK. The CDR3 sequence is 14 residues long. The CDR3: CASSDRDKSYEQYF. In DNA, the CDR3 is TGTGCCAGCAGCGACCGGGACAAATCCTACGAGCAGTACTTC.

Concerning this clone itself: The same CDR3 is also encoded by other DNA sequences in this sample. The J gene is TRBJ1-1, the V gene TRBV7-9; D call uncertain. The CDR3 is made up of 12 amino acids. V lost 1 base and J lost 8, with 8 bases in between. The germline V gene encodes CDR1 SEHNR and CDR2 FQNEAQ (reference sequence). CDR3 bases: TGTGCCAGCAGCTTAGAGGGCAGGGAAGCTTTCTTT. Its translation: CASSLEGREAFF.

This clone was observed a single time. The V call is TRBV4-1, the J call TRBJ2-3; the match to TRBD2 covers 7 bases. This CDR3 spans 15 amino acids. J was trimmed by 4 bases and V by 5 bases; bases with no gene match: 9. The germline V gene encodes CDR1 MGHRA and CDR2 YSYEKL. The CDR3 protein is CASSGVQTSSDTQYF. The CDR3 coding sequence is TGCGCCAGCAGCGGAGTCCAGACTAGCTCAGATACGCAGTATTTT.

The chain is built from TRBV27 and TRBJ2-7; weak D call: TRBD1 (6 bases). In germline, CDR1 is MNHEY, CDR2 SMNVEV (reference sequence). This CDR3 has 14 amino acids. The V and J ends lost 5 bases and 2 bases respectively, with 13 bases between them. The CDR3 DNA reads as TGTGCCAGCAGTATCATGACAGGACCCTACGAGCAGTACTTC. Translated: CASSIMTGPYEQYF.

The chain combines TRBV5-1 with TRBJ2-7; 8 nucleotides agree with TRBD1. This CDR3 is 14 amino acids long. Trimming took 0 bases from V and 7 from J; bases not matched to a gene: 6. Germline V gene sequence: CDR1 SGHRS, CDR2 YFSETQ. The CDR3 DNA reads as TGCGCCAGCAGCTTGGACAGGGGGGAGGATGAGCAGTACTTC. Protein product: CASSLDRGEDEQYF.

Worth noting for this clone: Other nucleotide sequences in the sample specify the same CDR3. J is TRBJ1-1 and V is TRBV7-9; D gene uncertain. The V end was cut by 5 bases, the J end by 5 bases, with 6 bases between. The germline V gene encodes CDR1 SEHNR and CDR2 FQNEAQ (reference sequence). This CDR3 is 11 amino acids long. As DNA, the CDR3 is TGTGCCAGCAGCCTAGGAACTGAAGCTTTCTTT. It specifies CASSLGTEAFF. Drawing the rest from reference TRBV7-9 and TRBJ1-1, the complete variable domain is DTGVSQNPRHKITKRGQNVTFRCDPISEHNRLYWYRQTLGQGPEFLTYFQNEAQLEKSRLLSDRFSAERPKGSFSTLEIQRTEQGDSAMYLCASSLGTEAFFGQGTRLTVV.

This chain links TRBV7-8 with TRBJ1-2; 7 nucleotides align to TRBD1. The CDR3 runs 16 residues. The trim removed 1 base at V and 1 base at J, leaving 6 bases unmatched. CDR1 is SGHVS, CDR2 FQNEAQ, per germline. CDR3 protein: CASSLERGRSNYGYTF. The CDR3 DNA reads as TGTGCCAGCAGCTTAGAGAGGGGGCGTAGTAACTATGGCTACACCTTC.

V usage is TRBV13 and J usage is TRBJ2-7; no definite D call. V dropped 2 bases and J dropped 6 bases, with 8 bases sitting between them. This CDR3 is 12 amino acids long. Germline lookup yields CDR1 PRHDT and CDR2 FYEKMQ (reference sequence). CDR3 DNA: TGTGCCAGCAGCTTATCACGCACCGAGCAGTACTTC. This codes for CASSLSRTEQYF.

This clone has a single count. The chain combines TRBV6-5 with TRBJ2-7; D not certain. This CDR3 is built from 13 residues. The ends were cut back, 2 bases at V and 4 bases at J, with 9 bases in the middle. Germline V gene sequence: CDR1 MNHEY, CDR2 SVGAGI. CDR3 sequence: CASSYAPGYEQYF. The CDR3 DNA sequence: TGTGCCAGCAGTTACGCCCCCGGTTACGAGCAGTACTTC.

The gene calls are TRBV6-5 and TRBJ2-7; TRBD2 agrees at 7 bases. V gave up 6 bases and J gave up 4 bases; unmatched junction bases: 9. Per germline, CDR1 MNHEY and CDR2 SVGAGI. This CDR3 region has 14 residues. This CDR3 is CASRLLGEGYEQYF. CDR3 sequence (DNA): TGTGCCAGCAGATTACTCGGGGAGGGGTACGAGCAGTACTTC.

This chain connects TRBV2 to TRBJ1-2; D is ambiguous. Trimming shortened V by 5 bases and J by 5 bases, and 6 bases separated the two germline ends. Germline V gives CDR1 SNHLY, CDR2 FYNNEI. The CDR3 sequence is 11 residues long. The CDR3, as DNA: TGTGCCAGCAGTCGGAGTTATGGCTACACCTTC. It yields the protein CASSRSYGYTF.

V and J are TRBV5-5 and TRBJ1-4; D not certain. The CDR3 contains 14 residues. Germline V CDR1 and CDR2: SGHKS, YYEKEE (reference sequence). V lost 1 base and J lost 6, with 10 bases in between. The CDR3 nucleotides are TGTGCCAGCAGCTTGAACCTAGCTGATGAAAAACTGTTTTTT. This translates into CASSLNLADEKLFF.

The chain is built from TRBV9 and TRBJ2-1; D is possibly TRBD1 or TRBD2 (5 bases each). The CDR3 has 16 amino acids. The V and J ends lost 4 bases and 8 bases respectively, with 22 bases between them. Germline CDR1 reads SGDLS; CDR2 reads YYNGEE. CDR3: CASSPWDLEGRDEQFF. The CDR3 region has the DNA TGTGCCAGCAGCCCATGGGACCTCGAAGGTAGGGATGAGCAGTTCTTC.

The chain couples TRBV10-2 to TRBJ2-2; 9 bases map to TRBD1. The CDR3 has 14 amino acids. The germline gives CDR1 WSHSY, CDR2 SAAADI. The junction had 4 bases not matched to a gene; V was cut back by 8 bases and J by 3 bases. Written as DNA, the CDR3 is TGCGCCAGCGGGACAGGGACGTACACCGGGGAGCTGTTTTTT. Its translation: CASGTGTYTGELFF.

The chain combines TRBV5-4 with TRBJ2-4, with D possibly matching TRBD1 (6 bases). Trimming left V 4 bases short and J 0 bases short, with 14 bases between. Germline values: CDR1 SGHNT, CDR2 YYREEE (reference sequence). CDR3 size: 16 residues. This chain's CDR3 is CASSTNTGIAKNIQYF. The CDR3 region has the DNA TGTGCCAGCAGCACCAATACAGGGATAGCCAAAAACATTCAGTACTTC.